This TCR beta chain was sequenced in a study of shared clonotypes between healthy human individuals. Study in general: A donor's plate count was three for CD4 naive and three for CD4 memory; CD8 naive had two and CD8 memory one. Study findings and constraints: Generally, naive subsets came out with larger estimated richness than memory subsets. Shared clonotypes: approximately 4.5% naive CD4, around 3.4% naive CD8, roughly 2.4% memory CD4, under 0.5% memory CD8.

Using immunoSEQ multiplex PCR, the repertoire was profiled, and TCRdb retains in-frame clones only, with some absent. The sample yields 2,100,000 or so clones, 95% seen once. With regard to this clone: Its antigen remains unidentified.

CD4+ cells were split into CD45RA+ naive and CD45RA-negative memory subsets. The CDR3 covers 14 residues. Trimming stripped 6 bases from V and 6 bases from J, with 17 bases between. Germline V gene data show CDR1 as SNHLY and CDR2 as FYNNEI. This sequence joins TRBV2 and TRBJ1-2, with D perhaps matching TRBD1 (6 bases). This TCR was recovered from a man between 18 and 29 years old in good health. The sequenced sample consisted of naive CD4+ T cells sorted from blood. Specified subset: CD45RA+ positively selected. The CDR3 coding sequence is TGTGCCAGCAGCGGTGGGCAGGGGAACCATGGCTACACCTTC. Encoded protein: CASSGGQGNHGYTF.